These 30 T cell receptor beta chains were sequenced from one sample in a study of blood T cell repertoires in COVID-19. Sequenced by immunoSEQ multiplex PCR; TCRdb stores in-frame clones only, minus some. The sample consists of fewer than 200,000 clones, about 83% of them appearing once. Sequencing was carried out using peripheral blood. All receptors come from a woman aged 18-35 years who had recovered from COVID-19.

The chain uses TRBV10-3 and TRBJ1-2, with D perhaps TRBD1 (6 bases). Trimming removed 10 bases at V and 4 bases at J, with 13 bases between. CDR3 length: 12 residues. Germline V CDR1 and CDR2: ENHRY, SYGVKD. CDR3 loop: CATGQSSYGYTF. CDR3 nucleotides: TGTGCCACCGGACAGTCTTCCTATGGCTACACCTTC.

The chain recombines TRBV12-5 with TRBJ1-2, with TRBD1 matching over 10 bases. V shed 6 bases and J 2 bases; nucleotides not matched to a gene: 3. The CDR3 extends over 14 amino acids. Germline V gives CDR1 LGHNT, CDR2 FRNRAP. The chain's CDR3 is CASGQGQGNYGYTF. As DNA, the CDR3 is TGTGCTAGTGGCCAGGGACAGGGGAACTATGGCTACACCTTC.

This chain joins TRBV5-1 and TRBJ1-2, with TRBD1 identical over 7 bases. The CDR3 has 13 residues. Germline V gene data show CDR1 as SGHRS and CDR2 as YFSETQ. V gave up 3 bases and J gave up 2 bases; unmatched junction bases: 1. Here the CDR3 reads CASSSGQNYGYTF. Written as DNA, the CDR3 is TGCGCCAGCAGCTCGGGACAGAACTATGGCTACACCTTC.

The genes are TRBV7-2 and TRBJ1-1; 7 bases are a match to TRBD1. The CDR3 loop spans 16 amino acids. Germline trimming cut 4 bases from V and 2 bases from J; bases unmatched to any gene: 10. The germline V gene encodes CDR1 SGHTA and CDR2 FQGNSA. The CDR3, as DNA: TGTGCCAGCAGCTCCCAGGGGGGACGGGGAAACACTGAAGCTTTCTTT. As protein: CASSSQGGRGNTEAFF.

This chain uses TRBV7-9 with TRBJ1-1; D is undetermined. Germline CDR1 and CDR2: SEHNR and FQNEAQ (reference sequence). The V end lost 1 base, the J end lost 6 bases, and 9 bases lay between the germline ends. The CDR3 has 13 residues. The CDR3 is CASSLGPMPEAFF. The CDR3 region has the DNA TGTGCCAGCAGCTTAGGTCCTATGCCTGAAGCTTTCTTT.

The V gene is TRBV4-2, the J gene TRBJ1-6; no clear D gene. The CDR3 extends over 12 amino acids. V was cut by 4 bases and J by 8 bases, with 6 bases left in between. The germline gives CDR1 LGHNA, CDR2 YNFKEQ. CDR3 region: CASSPGDSPLHF. As DNA, the CDR3 is TGTGCCAGCAGCCCCGGAGATTCACCCCTCCACTTT.

The J gene is TRBJ2-1, the V gene TRBV6-6, with D possibly being TRBD2 (6 bases). Germline V gives CDR1 MNHNY, CDR2 SVGAGI (reference sequence). CDR3 length equals 16 residues. V gave up 4 bases and J gave up 0 bases, with 13 bases separating them. The CDR3 DNA reads as TGTGCCAGCAGTTTGACTAGTCTAAGCTCCTACAATGAGCAGTTCTTC. Amino acids: CASSLTSLSSYNEQFF.

V and J are TRBV7-9 and TRBJ1-5; 8 bases are shared with TRBD1. Per the germline V gene, CDR1 is SEHNR and CDR2 is FQNEAQ (reference sequence). The CDR3 spans 15 residues. The J segment lost 7 bases and the V segment lost 7 bases, leaving 12 bases of the junction unmatched. The CDR3 sequence is CASTKPRGRIQPQHF. CDR3 coding DNA: TGTGCCAGCACCAAACCCAGGGGGCGCATCCAGCCCCAGCATTTT.

The V and J genes are TRBV7-2 and TRBJ2-4, with D perhaps matching TRBD2 (6 bases). V was clipped by 5 bases and J by 1 base, with 15 bases between them. The CDR3 spans 16 residues. CDR1 and CDR2 (germline): SGHTA, FQGNSA. The CDR3, as DNA: TGTGCCAGCAGCGCCGCTAGCGAAAGGGCCAAAAACATTCAGTACTTC. This gives the protein CASSAASERAKNIQYF.

The V call is TRBV19, the J call TRBJ1-4, with TRBD1 as a possible D gene (5 bases). The CDR3 totals 16 residues. The V and J ends lost 3 bases and 5 bases respectively, with 16 bases between them. From germline, CDR1 is LNHDA and CDR2 SQIVND (reference sequence). The CDR3 DNA follows: TGTGCCAGTAGTATTACCTCCAGGGCCCCGAATGAAAAACTGTTTTTT. Its protein is CASSITSRAPNEKLFF.

This clone has a handful of counts. The V and J genes are TRBV4-1 and TRBJ2-2, with D perhaps matching TRBD2 (5 bases). Looked up from germline, CDR1 is MGHRA and CDR2 is YSYEKL. V was cut by 1 base and J by 4 bases, with 16 bases left in between. The CDR3 spans 17 residues. CDR3 sequence reads: CASSQVDLGLSTGELFF. CDR3 DNA sequence: TGCGCCAGCAGCCAAGTTGACCTTGGACTGTCCACCGGGGAGCTGTTTTTT.

The sample holds one count of this clone. The rearrangement uses TRBV9 and TRBJ1-4, with a weak D call TRBD1 (5 bases). This CDR3 comprises 14 residues. V lost 0 bases, J lost 4 bases, and 7 bases lay in between. The germline gives CDR1 SGDLS, CDR2 YYNGEE. CDR3 region: CASSVGDSNEKLFF. CDR3 bases: TGTGCCAGCAGCGTAGGTGACAGTAATGAAAAACTGTTTTTT.

The chain recombines TRBV19 with TRBJ2-3; 15 positions agree with TRBD2. The ends lost 4 bases at V and 0 bases at J; junction bases unmatched: 14. Per germline, CDR1 LNHDA and CDR2 SQIVND (reference sequence). The CDR3 loop spans 21 amino acids. This CDR3 reads CASSTTITGTSGGLSTDTQYF. The CDR3 DNA reads TGTGCCAGTAGTACGACAATAACCGGGACTAGCGGGGGGCTGAGCACAGATACGCAGTATTTT.

The chain joins TRBV6-5 to TRBJ2-3, with 9 bases fitting TRBD2. V shed 6 bases, J shed 1 base, and the junction held 2 bases outside the gene matches. There are 14 residues in the CDR3. Germline lookup yields CDR1 MNHEY and CDR2 SVGAGI. The CDR3: CASRASGGTDTQYF. The DNA of the CDR3 is TGTGCCAGCAGGGCTAGCGGGGGCACAGATACGCAGTATTTT.

The chain has TRBV7-6 and TRBJ2-5; D is possibly TRBD2 (5 bases). The CDR3 consists of 15 residues. The V end lost 0 bases, the J end lost 1 base, and 9 bases lay between the germline ends. CDR1 and CDR2 (germline): SGHVS, FNYEAQ. CDR3 nucleotides: TGTGCCAGCAGCTTAGCGTCTAGCTCCCAAGAGACCCAGTACTTC. Its translation is CASSLASSSQETQYF.

The chain is built from TRBV7-2 and TRBJ2-5; 8 nucleotides align to TRBD2. Germline loops: CDR1 SGHTA, CDR2 FQGNSA. The V gene end was trimmed by 5 bases and the J gene end by 5 bases; junction bases not matched to a gene: 16. The CDR3 extends over 17 amino acids. The CDR3 region is CASSAVPSGSYRETQYF. CDR3 coding DNA: TGTGCCAGCAGCGCCGTTCCTAGCGGGTCCTACCGGGAGACCCAGTACTTC.

This rearrangement joins TRBV3-1 (or the pseudogene TRBV3-2) to TRBJ2-1; 11 positions match TRBD1. There are 16 residues in the CDR3. Trimming cost V 1 base and J 6 bases; bases outside gene matches: 5. Germline-derived CDR1 and CDR2 are LGHDT and YNNKEL (reference sequence). CDR3 bases: TGTGCCAGCAGCCAAGGTCATGGGACAGGGGGCAATGAGCAGTTCTTC. The encoded protein is CASSQGHGTGGNEQFF.

This clone came up once. This rearrangement joins TRBV27 to TRBJ1-2; no firm D call. The CDR3 is 13 residues long. Trimming pared 5 bases from V and 3 bases from J, leaving 10 bases between. Germline values: CDR1 MNHEY, CDR2 SMNVEV (reference sequence). CDR3 loop: CASSGRVDYGYTF. The CDR3 region has the DNA TGTGCCAGCAGTGGTAGAGTAGACTATGGCTACACCTTC.

The CDR3 reads CASSQGTGGYGYTF. The CDR3 DNA reads as TGCGCCAGCAGCCAAGGGACAGGGGGGTATGGCTACACCTTC. V is TRBV4-1 and J is TRBJ1-2; TRBD1 agrees at 10 bases. J was trimmed by 5 bases and V by 1 base; bases with no gene match: 1. Germline V gene data show CDR1 as MGHRA and CDR2 as YSYEKL. This CDR3 is built from 14 residues.

The V call is TRBV27, the J call TRBJ2-3, with TRBD1 as a possible D gene (5 bases). V gave up 3 bases and J gave up 6 bases, with 16 bases separating them. This CDR3 has 15 residues. CDR1 is MNHEY, CDR2 SMNVEV, per germline (reference sequence). CDR3 in amino acids: CASSFGQGRADTQYF. The DNA of the CDR3 is TGTGCCAGCAGTTTTGGGCAGGGTCGTGCGGATACGCAGTATTTT.

V usage is TRBV7-3 and J usage is TRBJ2-3, with 7 nucleotides matching TRBD2. With V trimmed by 2 bases and J by 2 bases, 4 bases remained unmatched. The CDR3 is 15 residues long. CDR1 SGHTA and CDR2 FQGTGA come from the germline V gene. The CDR3 reads CASSLLAESTDTQYF. The DNA for the CDR3 is TGTGCCAGCAGCTTACTAGCGGAGTCCACAGATACGCAGTATTTT.

V is TRBV4-3 and J is TRBJ2-1, with 14 bases lining up with TRBD2. This CDR3 has 18 amino acids. J lost 4 bases, V lost 4 bases, and 9 bases had no gene match. In germline, CDR1 is LGHNA, CDR2 YSLEER. CDR3 nucleotide sequence: TGCGCCAGCAGCCGCGGACTAGCGGGGGGCACTAATTACAATGAGCAGTTCTTC. Encoded protein: CASSRGLAGGTNYNEQFF.

This rearrangement joins TRBV18 to TRBJ1-2, with a weak D call TRBD1 (6 bases). CDR3 size: 16 residues. Germline V gene data show CDR1 as KGHSH and CDR2 as LQKENI. V was pared by 2 bases and J by 2 bases, with 15 bases between. CDR3 coding DNA: TGTGCCAGCTCACCAGGGGGGGCGCGATTCAACTATGGCTACACCTTC. It codes for CASSPGGARFNYGYTF.

The chain uses TRBV12-5 and TRBJ1-2; D is uncertain. With 0 bases removed from V and 1 base from J, the gap between germline ends came to 18 bases. CDR3 size: 18 residues. CDR1 and CDR2 (germline): LGHNT, FRNRAP. CDR3 coding DNA: TGTGCTAGTGGTTTGGTAAGATCCTTGGAGGGAAATAACTATGGCTACACCTTC. This encodes CASGLVRSLEGNNYGYTF.

The chain joins TRBV4-3 to TRBJ2-2, with 14 bases matching TRBD2. The CDR3 is 17 residues long. J gave up 4 bases and V 0 bases, and 1 base lay outside the gene matches. Per germline, CDR1 LGHNA and CDR2 YSLEER. CDR3 sequence reads: CASSQETSGGATGELFF. CDR3 in DNA: TGCGCCAGCAGCCAAGAGACTAGCGGGGGGGCCACCGGGGAGCTGTTTTTT.

The J gene is TRBJ2-3, the V gene TRBV19; 8 bases align to TRBD1. The CDR3 loop spans 15 amino acids. The germline CDR1 and CDR2 sequences are LNHDA and SQIVND (reference sequence). V was clipped by 5 bases and J by 7 bases; unmatched bases: 11. CDR3 protein: CASSGTGKIRNTQYF. The CDR3 DNA sequence: TGTGCCAGTAGTGGGACAGGAAAAATACGAAATACGCAGTATTTT.

The chain couples TRBV11-2 to TRBJ2-1; 16 bases match TRBD2. Trimming removed 5 bases from V and 5 bases from J; junction bases left unmatched: 9. This CDR3 is 18 amino acids long. Looked up from germline, CDR1 is SGHAT and CDR2 is FQNNGV. CDR3 amino acids: CASSPGTSGGGFNNEQFF. For the CDR3, the DNA is TGTGCCAGCAGCCCGGGGACTAGCGGGGGGGGATTTAACAATGAGCAGTTCTTC.

This chain joins TRBV7-9 and TRBJ1-4; D is unclear. Germline V gene data show CDR1 as SEHNR and CDR2 as FQNEAQ (reference sequence). There are 14 residues in the CDR3. V was trimmed by 5 bases and J by 6 bases, leaving 13 bases between them. The CDR3 spells CASSATRFYEKLFF. The CDR3, as DNA: TGTGCCAGCAGCGCCACCAGGTTTTATGAAAAACTGTTTTTT. Complete variable domain (other parts from reference TRBV7-9 and TRBJ1-4): DTGVSQNPRHKITKRGQNVTFRCDPISEHNRLYWYRQTLGQGPEFLTYFQNEAQLEKSRLLSDRFSAERPKGSFSTLEIQRTEQGDSAMYLCASSATRFYEKLFFGSGTQLSVL.

This chain joins TRBV18 and TRBJ2-1; 7 bases are a match to TRBD1. With V trimmed by 3 bases and J by 6 bases, 14 bases remained unmatched. CDR3 size: 17 residues. In germline, CDR1 is KGHSH, CDR2 LQKENI. CDR3 amino acids: CASSPVRGGPLGNEQFF. The CDR3 DNA follows: TGTGCCAGCTCACCGGTGAGAGGGGGCCCGCTAGGCAATGAGCAGTTCTTC.

The gene calls are TRBV2 and TRBJ2-1, with TRBD2 matching 9 bases. The CDR3 extends over 12 amino acids. Germline V gene sequence: CDR1 SNHLY, CDR2 FYNNEI. Trimming cost V 4 bases and J 14 bases; bases outside gene matches: 6. The CDR3 region is CASSVISGRKFF. The CDR3 DNA reads as TGTGCCAGCAGTGTTATTAGCGGGAGAAAGTTCTTC.